These 29 T cell receptor beta chains were sequenced from one sample in a study of blood T cell repertoires in COVID-19. Profiled with immunoSEQ multiplex PCR; TCRdb holds only in-frame clones, not every one. This table holds 220,000 or so clones, 70% to 90% found once. The sample taken for sequencing was peripheral blood. Source of these receptors: a man in his fifties who had recovered from COVID-19.

The chain recombines TRBV19 with TRBJ2-5, with 7 bases aligning to TRBD1. The length of the CDR3 is 15 residues. Germline lookup yields CDR1 LNHDA and CDR2 SQIVND (reference sequence). V trimming: 5 bases; J trimming: 3 bases; junction bases outside the gene matches: 9. In DNA form, the CDR3 reads TGTGCCAGTAGTTCGACCGGGACAGCAAAAGAGACCCAGTACTTC. Translation: CASSSTGTAKETQYF.

The chain recombines TRBV27 with TRBJ2-7; 14 nucleotides match TRBD2. This CDR3 is 15 amino acids long. V was pared by 5 bases and J by 5 bases, with 5 bases of the junction left unmatched. The V gene's germline CDR1 is MNHEY and CDR2 SMNVEV (reference sequence). Written as DNA, the CDR3 is TGTGCCAGCAGTCCGGGACTAGCGGGAGTCAACGAGCAGTACTTC. Translation: CASSPGLAGVNEQYF.

The chain couples TRBV30 to TRBJ1-5; a possible D gene is TRBD1 (6 bases). The V end lost 2 bases, the J end lost 0 bases, and 11 bases lay between the germline ends. Germline V CDR1 and CDR2: GTSNPN, SVGIG (reference sequence). The CDR3 extends over 15 amino acids. The CDR3 sequence: CAWSKQGNSNQPQHF. CDR3 bases: TGTGCCTGGAGTAAACAGGGAAATAGCAATCAGCCCCAGCATTTT.

In nucleotides, the CDR3 is TGTGCCAGTAGTATTCGGACTAGCGGGAGGAGCAATGAGCAGTTCTTC. This translates into CASSIRTSGRSNEQFF. V usage is TRBV19 and J usage is TRBJ2-1, with TRBD2 matching over 14 bases. Trimming at V came to 3 bases and at J to 6 bases, leaving 4 bases not matched to a gene. There are 16 residues in the CDR3. In germline, CDR1 is LNHDA, CDR2 SQIVND (reference sequence).

The chain is built from TRBV3-1 (or the pseudogene TRBV3-2) and TRBJ1-2; D might be TRBD1 (5 bases). This CDR3 spans 13 amino acids. Germline V gives CDR1 LGHDT, CDR2 YNNKEL (reference sequence). Trimming shortened V by 1 base and J by 5 bases, and 8 bases separated the two germline ends. Here the CDR3 reads CASSQVTAYGYTF. The CDR3 DNA is TGTGCCAGCAGCCAAGTGACAGCATATGGCTACACCTTC.

Here the CDR3 reads CASSPKGNRGAETQYF. The CDR3 nucleotides are TGTGCCAGCTCACCAAAGGGAAACAGGGGCGCGGAGACCCAGTACTTC. J is TRBJ2-5 and V is TRBV18, with TRBD1 matching over 7 bases. This CDR3 comprises 16 residues. Looked up from germline, CDR1 is KGHSH and CDR2 is LQKENI. Germline trimming cut 2 bases from V and 5 bases from J; bases unmatched to any gene: 11.

This sequence joins TRBV3-1 (or the pseudogene TRBV3-2) and TRBJ1-1; D is perhaps TRBD1 (6 bases). V lost 0 bases and J lost 4, with 18 bases in between. CDR1 is LGHDT, CDR2 YNNKEL, per germline (reference sequence). CDR3 length: 17 amino acids. In DNA form, the CDR3 reads TGTGCCAGCAGCCAAGAAAAGCTGGTACAGGGAGCCACTGAAGCTTTCTTT. It is translated as CASSQEKLVQGATEAFF.

The chain couples TRBV15 to TRBJ2-4; 13 bases are a match to TRBD2. CDR1 is LNHNV and CDR2 is YYDKDF in the germline V gene (reference sequence). Unmatched junction bases numbered 6, after V lost 5 bases and J lost 8 bases. The CDR3 is made up of 15 amino acids. CDR3 sequence (DNA): TGTGCCACCAGCGGGGGGACTAGCGGGAAATACATTCAGTACTTC. It encodes CATSGGTSGKYIQYF.

This clone occurred once. The V call is TRBV19, the J call TRBJ2-1; 7 bases align to TRBD1. The CDR3 is 13 residues long. The V segment lost 4 bases and the J segment 8 bases; nucleotides outside the gene matches: 5. CDR1 and CDR2 from the germline V gene are LNHDA and SQIVND (reference sequence). This CDR3 reads CASSTGTVHEQFF. The CDR3, as DNA: TGTGCCAGTAGTACCGGGACAGTCCATGAGCAGTTCTTC.

The CDR3 reads CATSGHRLSEQYF. In DNA, the CDR3 is TGTGCCACCAGTGGACACAGGTTGAGCGAGCAGTACTTC. The V gene is TRBV24-1, the J gene TRBJ2-7, with a possible D match to TRBD1 (5 bases). The CDR3 is 13 residues long. Germline V gene lookup returns CDR1 KGHDR and CDR2 SFDVKD. Trimming removed 5 bases from V and 6 bases from J, with 13 bases in between.

This clone was observed a handful of times. Other nucleotide sequences in the sample specify the same CDR3. Here the CDR3 DNA reads TGTGCCAGCTCACAGGACAGGAAGAACACTGAAGCTTTCTTT. Its protein product is CASSQDRKNTEAFF. The rearrangement uses TRBV18 and TRBJ1-1; TRBD1 matches 7 bases. The CDR3 is 14 residues long. Germline V gives CDR1 KGHSH, CDR2 LQKENI. J lost 1 base, V lost 4 bases, and 3 bases had no gene match.

The chain combines TRBV9 with TRBJ2-1; D not resolved. The CDR3 sequence is 15 residues long. The V gene lost 3 bases and the J gene lost 1 base, with 11 bases spanning the gap. The germline V gene has CDR1 SGDLS and CDR2 YYNGEE. The chain's CDR3 is CASSALSRSYNEQFF. The CDR3 DNA is TGTGCCAGCAGCGCCTTATCTAGATCCTACAATGAGCAGTTCTTC.

The chain employs TRBV7-6 and TRBJ2-7, with 11 bases matching TRBD2. V dropped 1 base and J dropped 6; count of bases not matched to a gene: 5. The CDR3 runs to 15 residues. Looked up from germline, CDR1 is SGHVS and CDR2 is FNYEAQ. The CDR3 nucleotides are TGTGCCAGCAGCTTAGACCTAGCGGGAGGTCGCGAGCAGTACTTC. It encodes CASSLDLAGGREQYF.

In this sample, this clone turned up once. The V gene is TRBV19, the J gene TRBJ2-2; TRBD2 is a possible D gene (6 bases). V shed 3 bases and J shed 14 bases, with 10 bases lying between them. The germline gives CDR1 LNHDA, CDR2 SQIVND (reference sequence). This CDR3 has 11 amino acids. CDR3 loop: CASSMGGSLFF. In DNA, the CDR3 is TGTGCCAGTAGTATGGGGGGAAGTCTGTTTTTT.

The chain employs TRBV2 and TRBJ1-1; D is unresolved. The V end was cut by 7 bases, the J end by 2 bases, with 14 bases between. The CDR3 covers 14 residues. The germline V gene has CDR1 SNHLY and CDR2 FYNNEI. The CDR3 DNA follows: TGTGCCAGCATGAGGGAGGGCATAAACACTGAAGCTTTCTTT. Translated, it gives CASMREGINTEAFF.

The chain combines TRBV19 with TRBJ2-6, with D maybe TRBD1 (6 bases). Germline V CDR1 and CDR2: LNHDA, SQIVND (reference sequence). The CDR3 spans 18 residues. Trimming removed 4 bases at V and 0 bases at J, with 16 bases between. CDR3 bases: TGTGCCAGTAGTAGGGGGCGCGAACTTCACTCTGGGGCCAACGTCCTGACTTTC. Encoded protein: CASSRGRELHSGANVLTF.

In DNA form, the CDR3 reads TGTGCCAGCAGTTTGCGCGGGAAAGGGTCCTACGAGCAGTACTTC. It specifies CASSLRGKGSYEQYF. This chain joins TRBV28 and TRBJ2-7; TRBD2 might be the D (6 bases). Germline CDR1 MDHEN, CDR2 SYDVKM. Trimming removed 3 bases from V and 1 base from J, with 13 bases in between. This CDR3 has 15 amino acids.

The chain combines TRBV19 with TRBJ2-1; tentative D call: TRBD2 (6 bases). Germline CDR1 and CDR2: LNHDA and SQIVND (reference sequence). Between the trimmed V and J ends, which lost 5 bases and 8 bases, there was a span of 13 bases. The CDR3 runs 13 residues. This CDR3 reads CASSFSLADEQFF. CDR3 DNA sequence: TGTGCCAGTAGTTTTTCATTAGCGGATGAGCAGTTCTTC.

This chain uses TRBV2 with TRBJ2-2; D is perhaps TRBD1 (6 bases). CDR1 is SNHLY and CDR2 is FYNNEI in the germline V gene. This CDR3 contains 15 residues. Trimming took 7 bases from V and 0 from J, leaving 12 bases between them. CDR3 nucleotides: TGTGCCAGCAACTCAGGACAGACGAACACCGGGGAGCTGTTTTTT. Translating gives CASNSGQTNTGELFF.

V is TRBV5-1 and J is TRBJ2-2, with 10 bases lining up with TRBD2. Unmatched junction bases numbered 14, after V lost 3 bases and J lost 0 bases. This CDR3 is 20 amino acids long. The germline V gene encodes CDR1 SGHRS and CDR2 YFSETQ. This CDR3 is CASSSTGTSERYANTGELFF. In DNA, the CDR3 is TGCGCCAGCAGCTCGACCGGGACTAGCGAGCGTTACGCGAACACCGGGGAGCTGTTTTTT.

This chain links TRBV5-1 with TRBJ2-7, with 8 bases aligning to TRBD1. Germline values: CDR1 SGHRS, CDR2 YFSETQ. After removal of 3 bases from V and 4 bases from J, the junction contained 6 bases not matched to a gene. The CDR3 has 14 residues. The CDR3 protein is CASSSSGGNYEQYF. CDR3 coding DNA: TGCGCCAGCAGCTCCTCAGGGGGCAATTACGAGCAGTACTTC. Complete variable domain (other parts from reference TRBV5-1 and TRBJ2-7): KAGVTQTPRYLIKTRGQQVTLSCSPISGHRSVSWYQQTPGQGLQFLFEYFSETQRNKGNFPGRFSGRQFSNSRSEMNVSTLELGDSALYLCASSSSGGNYEQYFGPGTRLTVT.

The DNA of the CDR3 is TGTGCCAGCAGTCGGACAGCCGTTAACTATGGCTACACCTTC. This encodes CASSRTAVNYGYTF. J is TRBJ1-2 and V is TRBV28; D perhaps matches TRBD1 (6 bases). The germline V and J ends were trimmed by 5 bases and 1 base, with 11 bases remaining between them. Germline CDR1 MDHEN, CDR2 SYDVKM. This CDR3 region has 14 residues.

The rearrangement joins TRBV29-1 to TRBJ2-7; 7 bases match TRBD1. Germline assignment: CDR1 SQVTM and CDR2 ANQGSEA. J gave up 2 bases and V 5 bases, and 3 bases lay outside the gene matches. This CDR3 spans 12 amino acids. CDR3 DNA sequence: TGCAGCGTTTGGGGGACAGCCTACGAGCAGTACTTC. It is translated as CSVWGTAYEQYF.

V usage is TRBV6-6 and J usage is TRBJ2-6; TRBD2 might be the D (5 bases). The CDR3 covers 18 residues. The V gene lost 5 bases and the J gene lost 3 bases, with 20 bases spanning the gap. Germline V gives CDR1 MNHNY, CDR2 SVGAGI (reference sequence). CDR3 DNA sequence: TGTGCCAGCAGTCCCGGACTCACCGGAACGGGTGGGGCCAACGTCCTGACTTTC. Residues: CASSPGLTGTGGANVLTF.

A word on this clone: An end of the junction differs from the germline gene, which may be a read error. This chain uses TRBV5-5 with TRBJ1-2; D ambiguous. CDR3 length equals 14 residues. Germline CDR1 SGHKS, CDR2 YYEKEE (reference sequence). The CDR3 loop reads CVSSLARGFYGYTF. For the CDR3, the DNA is TGTGTCAGCAGCTTGGCAAGAGGGTTCTATGGCTACACCTTC. Using reference TRBV5-5 and TRBJ1-2 for the parts outside the CDR3, the full variable domain is DAGVTQSPTHLIKTRGQQVTLRCSPISGHKSVSWYQQVLGQGPQFIFQYYEKEERGRGNFPDRFSARQFPNYSSELNVNALLLGDSALYLCVSSLARGFYGYTFGSGTRLTVV.

The V gene is TRBV27, the J gene TRBJ2-5; 13 bases fit TRBD2. The germline V gene encodes CDR1 MNHEY and CDR2 SMNVEV (reference sequence). The V segment lost 5 bases and the J segment 2 bases; nucleotides outside the gene matches: 5. CDR3 length equals 16 residues. The CDR3 sequence is CASSPWTSGGQETQYF. CDR3 nucleotide sequence: TGTGCCAGCAGTCCCTGGACTAGCGGGGGACAAGAGACCCAGTACTTC.

The rearrangement uses TRBV3-1 (or the pseudogene TRBV3-2) and TRBJ1-6, with 8 bases aligning to TRBD1. The CDR3 loop spans 15 amino acids. After removal of 3 bases from V and 9 bases from J, the junction contained 7 bases not matched to a gene. The V gene's germline CDR1 is LGHDT and CDR2 YNNKEL (reference sequence). Written as DNA, the CDR3 is TGTGCCAGCAGCCAGGCCAGGACAGGGAGTTCACCCCTCCACTTT. Its protein is CASSQARTGSSPLHF.

The genes are TRBV28 and TRBJ1-5; D is uncertain. V lost 7 bases and J lost 0, with 25 bases in between. Germline V gene sequence: CDR1 MDHEN, CDR2 SYDVKM. The CDR3 covers 19 residues. The CDR3 DNA reads as TGTGCCAGCAACTCGGGCCAGGACTACAACCTGAATAGCAATCAGCCCCAGCATTTT. It specifies CASNSGQDYNLNSNQPQHF.

About this clone itself: The sample contains more than one DNA sequence encoding this CDR3. The V gene is TRBV27, the J gene TRBJ2-1; D is perhaps TRBD2 (6 bases). CDR1 and CDR2 from the germline V gene are MNHEY and SMNVEV (reference sequence). The CDR3 covers 14 residues. Between the trimmed V and J ends, which lost 3 bases and 3 bases, there was a span of 9 bases. CDR3 amino acids: CASSFGGVYNEQFF. Here the CDR3 DNA reads TGTGCCAGCAGTTTCGGCGGGGTCTACAATGAGCAGTTCTTC.